One and the same sample provided the 6 T cell receptor beta chains below, sequenced in a study of blood T cell repertoires in COVID-19. Produced via immunoSEQ multiplex PCR; TCRdb's table is partial and in-frame only. The table has around 200,000 clones, around 85% seen once; the top ten hold over 2%. Material for sequencing was peripheral blood. The receptors originated from a woman between 45 and 65 years old with acute or convalescent COVID-19.

V and J are TRBV7-2 and TRBJ1-2, with 8 positions matching TRBD1. The V gene end was trimmed by 3 bases and the J gene end by 4 bases; junction bases not matched to a gene: 4. Germline V gene data show CDR1 as SGHTA and CDR2 as FQGNSA. The CDR3 contains 14 residues. The CDR3 bases are TGTGCCAGCAGCTTGATCGACAGGGGCTATGGCTACACCTTC. It encodes CASSLIDRGYGYTF.

V usage is TRBV11-3 and J usage is TRBJ1-1; TRBD1 agrees at 12 bases. J was trimmed by 4 bases and V by 5 bases; bases with no gene match: 5. The CDR3 extends over 15 amino acids. The germline CDR1 and CDR2 sequences are SGHNT and YENEEA. The CDR3 region is CASSLRDRGPTEAFF. CDR3 coding DNA: TGTGCCAGCAGCCTCCGGGACAGGGGGCCCACTGAAGCTTTCTTT. The full variable domain, completed using reference TRBV11-3 and TRBJ1-1, is EAGVVQSPRYKIIEKKQPVAFWCNPISGHNTLYWYLQNLGQGPELLIRYENEEAVDDSQLPKDRFSAERLKGVDSTLKIQPAELGDSAVYLCASSLRDRGPTEAFFGQGTRLTVV.

DNA for the CDR3: TGTGCCAGTACCAATGAGGGGGGGCCGAACACTGAAGCTTTCTTT. It codes for CASTNEGGPNTEAFF. The rearrangement joins TRBV19 to TRBJ1-1, with TRBD1 as a possible D gene (6 bases). CDR1 and CDR2 from the germline V gene are LNHDA and SQIVND (reference sequence). V was clipped by 7 bases and J by 1 base, with 16 bases between them. This CDR3 has 15 amino acids.

The V gene is TRBV11-3, the J gene TRBJ2-5; 11 positions agree with TRBD1. The CDR3 consists of 15 residues. J was trimmed by 5 bases and V by 5 bases; bases with no gene match: 7. Per germline, CDR1 SGHNT and CDR2 YENEEA. The CDR3 here is CASSPRDRGTETQYF. In DNA, the CDR3 is TGTGCCAGCAGCCCTAGGGACAGGGGGACGGAGACCCAGTACTTC.

The J gene is TRBJ2-7, the V gene TRBV4-2; perhaps TRBD2 as D (6 bases). Germline V gene lookup returns CDR1 LGHNA and CDR2 YNFKEQ. The CDR3 length is 16 residues. V lost 7 bases and J 4 bases, leaving 23 bases between the germline ends. In DNA form, the CDR3 reads TGTGCCAGCACTCCTAGAGCCGGAGGGGTGGTATACGAGCAGTACTTC. Translated, it gives CASTPRAGGVVYEQYF.

The V gene is TRBV7-9, the J gene TRBJ2-5, with a weak D call TRBD1 (6 bases). V was shortened by 4 bases and J by 4 bases, with 13 bases between the two germline ends. The CDR3 length is 14 residues. Germline V CDR1 and CDR2: SEHNR, FQNEAQ (reference sequence). Here the CDR3 DNA reads TGTGCCAGCAGCTCGGACAGACCTAGAGAGACCCAGTACTTC. Translation gives CASSSDRPRETQYF. Supplemented by reference TRBV7-9 and TRBJ2-5, the full variable domain reads DTGVSQNPRHKITKRGQNVTFRCDPISEHNRLYWYRQTLGQGPEFLTYFQNEAQLEKSRLLSDRFSAERPKGSFSTLEIQRTEQGDSAMYLCASSSDRPRETQYFGPGTRLLVL.